The clone carrying this T cell receptor beta chain has just a few counts. Its antigen is not known. Measured with immunoSEQ multiplex PCR; TCRdb has only the in-frame clones, and not every one. Of 20,000 to 25,000 clones in the sample, around 74% were seen once. These data originate in a study of vaccination effects on CD4 cells after COVID-19. Study results and limitations: The authors studied few convalescent patients and collected no early post-infection timepoints.

Germline trimming cut 7 bases from V and 5 bases from J; bases unmatched to any gene: 9. CDR3 size: 14 residues. The germline V gene has CDR1 MNHNY and CDR2 SVGAGI (reference sequence). Prior to sequencing, the ViraFEST assay stimulated PBMC with viral peptide pools, which expanded the antigen-specific CD4+ T cells. Subsequent to 10 days of culture, CD4+ T cells were isolated. A positive SARS-CoV-2 PCR test fell between March and December 2020. J is TRBJ2-3 and V is TRBV6-6; 7 bases fit TRBD1. The clonotype was recovered from a human donor who had a prior SARS-CoV-2 infection. This specimen consisted of CD4+ T cells from PBMCs cultured with a peptide pool, obtained before COVID-19 vaccination. Written as DNA, the CDR3 is TGTGCCAGCAAATTAAGGGGGCGCGGAGATACGCAGTATTTT. It specifies CASKLRGRGDTQYF.